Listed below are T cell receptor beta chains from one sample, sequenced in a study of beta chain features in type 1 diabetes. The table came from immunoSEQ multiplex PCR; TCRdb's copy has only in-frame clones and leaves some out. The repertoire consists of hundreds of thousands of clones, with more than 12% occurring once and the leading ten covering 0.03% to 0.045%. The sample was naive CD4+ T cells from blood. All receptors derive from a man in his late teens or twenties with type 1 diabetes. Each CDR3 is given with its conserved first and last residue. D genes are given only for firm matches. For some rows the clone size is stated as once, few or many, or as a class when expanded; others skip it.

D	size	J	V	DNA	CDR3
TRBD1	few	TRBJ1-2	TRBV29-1	TGCAGCGTGAGGCACAGGGGGCAAGGCTACACCTTC	CSVRHRGQGYTF
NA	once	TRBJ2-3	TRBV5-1	TGCGCCAGCAGCCCCCCCACAGATACGCAGTATTTT	CASSPPTDTQYF
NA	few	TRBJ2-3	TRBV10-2	TGCGCCAGCAGTGCCGGGCGTAGCACAGATACGCAGTATTTT	CASSAGRSTDTQYF
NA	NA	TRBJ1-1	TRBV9	TGTGCCAGCAGCGTGGGGGGGCTGGGCACTGAAGCTTTCTTT	CASSVGGLGTEAFF
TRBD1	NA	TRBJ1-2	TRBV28	TGTGCCAGCAGTTCAGGACAGGGGCCCTACTATGGCTACACCTTC	CASSSGQGPYYGYTF
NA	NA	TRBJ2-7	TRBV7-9	TGTGCCAGCAGCCTATACCCGGGGGACCACGAGCAGTACTTC	CASSLYPGDHEQYF
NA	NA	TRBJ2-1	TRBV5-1	TGCGCCAGCAGCTTGGCCCTCGGGACCCCCAATGAGCAGTTCTTC	CASSLALGTPNEQFF
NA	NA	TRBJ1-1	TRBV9	TGTGCCAGCAGCGGGACAGTTGGCACTGAAGCTTTCTTT	CASSGTVGTEAFF
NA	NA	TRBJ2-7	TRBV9	TGTGCCAGCAGCCCGAGGCCCCAGTCCTACGAGCAGTACTTC	CASSPRPQSYEQYF
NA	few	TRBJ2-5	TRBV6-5	TGTGCCAGCAGTTACTCGTCAGGGTGGGAGACCCAGTACTTC	CASSYSSGWETQYF
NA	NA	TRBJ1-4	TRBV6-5	TGTGCCAGCAGGCCGGGACTCGTTAATGAAAAACTGTTTTTT	CASRPGLVNEKLFF
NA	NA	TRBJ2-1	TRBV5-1	TGCGCCAGCAGCGGCAGAAGCAATGAGCAGTTCTTC	CASSGRSNEQFF
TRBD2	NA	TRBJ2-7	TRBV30	TGTGCCTGGAGTGGACCCTTAGGCGGGAGTTTGTACGAGCAGTACTTC	CAWSGPLGGSLYEQYF
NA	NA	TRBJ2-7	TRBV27	TGTGCCAGCAGTTCCCGGGGCCAAAGCTACGAGCAGTACTTC	CASSSRGQSYEQYF
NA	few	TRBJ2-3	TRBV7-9	TGTGCCAGCAGTTTTGCAGATACGCAGTATTTT	CASSFADTQYF
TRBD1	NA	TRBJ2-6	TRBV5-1	TGCGCCAGCAGCGGACAGGGGGCTTTGTCTGGGGCCAACGTCCTGACTTTC	CASSGQGALSGANVLTF
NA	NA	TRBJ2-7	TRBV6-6	TGTGCCAGCTCCCGGGACAAGAACTACGAGCAGTACTTC	CASSRDKNYEQYF